Below, one T cell receptor (beta chain) is given with its context. The specificity of this receptor is unknown. No base qualities exist here, and no much larger clone lies one base off it. The CDR3 runs 15 residues from the cysteine to the phenylalanine. Just CDR3 DNA is preserved here, 45 bases in frame from base 1. The germline V gene yields SGHRS for CDR1 and YFSETQ for CDR2. Germline trimming amounts to 0 bases on V and 8 bases on J, with 5 as the count of junction bases outside the gene matches. This specimen belongs to a study of cytomegalovirus exposure and HLA in healthy donors (dated by TCRdb to about 2017). Broadly, across the study: An earlier analysis of roughly 500 of the donors reported more than 250 Gb of sequence data and some 100 million unique TCR beta sequences from 190 million or so T cells. Along with the roughly 610-subject first cohort, a separate validation cohort of some 130 different subjects was used. High-throughput TCR immunosequencing, statistical association of individual TCRs with disease status, and machine learning were combined to predict cytomegalovirus infection status. Across some 400 genotyped donors of the cohort, an average of approximately 200,000 unique TCR beta nucleotide sequences per donor were sequenced, and approximately 17% of those sequences were non-productive. Typing coverage varied by locus: roughly 620-630 donors for A, B, C, DRB1 and DQB1; more than 500 for DQA1; around 570 for DPA1; roughly 470 for DPB1. In an earlier analysis of about 590 of the donors, high-throughput TCR beta sequencing was used to judge whether each TCR beta V gene segment behaved as functional or pseudogenic. Alongside the repertoire data, information on donor age, sex, ethnicity and CMV serostatus was compiled. The later analysis used no new phenotypic data to find candidate immune exposures, relying instead on TCR beta sequences and their occurrence across donors. Using immunosequencing, the study profiled T cell repertoires from fewer than 850 subjects and related those repertoires to cytomegalovirus serostatus. A later genetic analysis took genome-wide SNP genotypes for about three fifths of the roughly 670 donors and used that subset as a discovery cohort. Roughly five DR-DQ haplotypes were handled as single units for association and clustering, since linkage in the cohort was strong. HLA typing included class I and class II loci at four-digit resolution. All discovery cohort repertoires had been generated on a single sequencing platform. The study aimed to test whether signatures of past pathogen exposure could be identified by cataloging public T cell receptors. In a later analysis, previously published TCR beta repertoires from hundreds of donors were re-analyzed and high-resolution HLA genotyping was added so that TCR occurrence patterns could be studied. The genetic ancestry cluster associated with self-reported Caucasian donors included approximately 85% of the roughly 400 genotyped donors. An early release that covered some 630 HLA-typed donors contained about 300 gigabases of sequencing data and around 85 million unique TCR sequences.

Study-wide findings and limitations: A later analysis found that most CMV-associated TCR beta chains appeared HLA-restricted, with HLA associations seemingly driven largely by CMV exposure. In an earlier analysis of about 540 of the donors, most TCR beta V segments were observed in productive rearrangements about 90% or about 30% of the time, broadly matching IMGT annotations. Roughly uniform sequencing depth across donors was assumed in presence/absence analyses, although this assumption may not hold. The sequencing pipeline was judged likely to have produced a cluster of highly shared sequence variants as a technical artifact. In this cohort, only TCR beta chains were sequenced, and detectable features were limited by the absence of alpha or paired-chain data. A few of the identified cytomegalovirus-associated TCR beta chains were confirmed in vitro to be specific for cytomegalovirus antigens. Compared with equally common non-associated chains, HLA-associated TCR beta chains in a later analysis were more clonally expanded and had lower generation probabilities. Most TCR sequences were observed very rarely across donors, whereas some public TCRs were present in many individuals. Immune exposure information for the cohort was limited to CMV serostatus. The classifier was reported to diagnose cytomegalovirus status with high specificity and sensitivity in both the original cohort and the validation cohort. In a later analysis, the rate of TCR association differed among HLA loci, with DRB1 alleles having the most associated TCRs and HLA-C alleles having the fewest. Fewer than 20 rarely observed V segments, including chromosome 9 orphons, were excluded from the earlier analysis of 550 to 700 of the donors because counts were too low. The authors suggested that the approach could potentially be generalized to other disease states and immunological phenotypes. A total of 150 or so TCR beta chains were listed by the study as associated with cytomegalovirus. A later genetic analysis reported fewer N-insertions in productive TCRs among donors in an Asian-associated ancestry cluster than the approximately 670-donor mean. V-gene and J-gene trimming of TCR beta chains was associated with a missense DCLRE1C variant in a later genetic analysis, and the association was replicated in an independent cohort. According to a later analysis, parvovirus B19, influenza, CMV and Epstein-Barr virus appeared linked to several top co-occurrence clusters. When HLA alleles, especially DR and DQ, strongly co-occurred, attributing TCR associations to individual alleles was difficult. Correlated functional status among segregating V segments might be attributable to linkage disequilibrium, but an unknown experimental factor could not be ruled out. Some IMGT-functional V segments, including TRBV6-2 and TRBV6-3, could not be distinguished by the 87-base-pair reads and were therefore excluded. A further reported finding was that TCR beta sequences accurately predicted the HLA-A and HLA-B alleles for most subjects in the first cohort. HLA typing was unavailable for some donors at each locus, so association tests used only the typed subset. At a false discovery rate of 0.05, a later analysis linked about 17,000 TCR beta sequences to specific HLA alleles.

Library prep was done by the immunoSEQ multiplex PCR assay. A mixture of 60 forward primers for TCR Vbeta segments and 13 reverse primers for TCR Jbeta segments was used in the multiplex PCR. Amplification of the CDR3 region of rearranged TCR beta genes was performed with a multiplex PCR assay on genomic DNA. The Illumina HiSeq System was used to sequence the amplified TCR beta libraries as 87-base-pair reads. As for the original processing: A later analysis counted about 82 million unique TCR beta chains across the 500 to 850 repertoires, and 9 million to 14 million of these chains were shared by at least two donors. To remove PCR and sequencing errors, raw reads were error-corrected and collapsed into unique sequences using a nearest-neighbor algorithm that merged closely related sequences. To assign V, D and J gene segments, CDR3 sequences were aligned to IMGT reference sequences. For a sequence to be retained, a match of at least six nucleotides was required to both a V gene segment and a J gene segment. A rearrangement was called productive if the CDR3 had no stop codons and remained in frame with V and J, and every other rearrangement was called non-productive. CDR3 was defined according to IMGT convention as the region running from the second conserved V-encoded cysteine to the conserved J-encoded phenylalanine. In an earlier analysis of 550 to 650 of the donors, sequences lacking an unambiguous match to a single V gene segment were excluded. An earlier analysis of fewer than 750 of the donors called V segments functional above 56.7% productive rearrangements and segregating when the between-donor standard deviation exceeded 5%. A statistical classification framework was built for diagnosing cytomegalovirus status from the catalog of TCR beta chain sequences. V and J gene assignment, in a later analysis, came from comparing TCR nucleotide sequences with IMGT/GENE-DB human TR gene sequences. The TCRdist pipeline was used in a later analysis to assign CDR3 sequences and most-parsimonious VDJ recombination scenarios. In a later analysis, every TCR beta chain was defined by the combination of its CDR3 amino acid sequence and its V-gene family, and reads without a unique V-gene family were dropped. To address suspected cross-contamination and a sequencing artifact, a later analysis removed roughly 640 highly shared, low-generation-probability nucleotide sequences. In a later analysis, a clonal expansion index was calculated for each public chain from normalized within-repertoire ranks of inferred template counts. Generation probabilities in a later analysis came from a VDJ recombination model fitted to out-of-frame rearrangements, and those results were checked against IGoR. In a later analysis, TCR-TCR, TCR-HLA and TCR-CMV co-occurrence was scored with hypergeometric tests, and a repertoire-size bias correction was applied to TCR pairs. In a later analysis, false discovery rates were estimated by permuting HLA or CMV assignments 20 times. In a later analysis, co-occurring TCRs were grouped using DBSCAN, with TCRdist sequence similarity added in when clustering inside HLA-allele-positive subsets. Co-occurrence clustering excluded repertoires with fewer than 30,000 or more than 120,000 public chains, plus five with anomalous nucleotide sharing. TCRdb took over this immuneACCESS table, retaining in-frame rearrangements with V and J assigned. Such tables are incomplete; in checked studies, under half of the missing clones stem from an unresolved V gene, and the remainder is unexplained. V and J calls plus clone size are reproduced from that table; the DNA served to infer D and trimming. For this sample the table gives approximately 200,000 clones, of which over 65% were detected only once. The top ten clonotypes cover around 15% of the sample.

The cohort comprised approximately 700 healthy bone marrow donors. All cohort members were sampled while nominally healthy, although unrecorded immune exposures were likely present. The donor tested CMV seronegative, placing the donor among the roughly 340 seronegative members of the cohort. Every donor gave a peripheral blood sample, and the peripheral blood mononuclear cells from that sample were used for TCR beta sequencing. Genomic DNA extraction from the blood cell samples was performed with the Qiagen DNeasy Blood Extraction Kit. The source of this sequence is a man aged 35-49 years in good health and CMV-seronegative. This chain is built from TRBV5-1 and TRBJ2-1; a stretch of 10 junction bases matches TRBD2. The source material was PBMCs. The DNA sequence reads TGCGCCAGCAGCTTGGTACTAGCGGGAATCGATGAGCAGTTCTTC. Its translation is CASSLVLAGIDEQFF.